The clone carrying this TCR beta chain was seen a few times. The antigen is undetermined. TCRdb analysed the RT-PCR reads with MiXCR anew, one entry per CDR3 protein. This sample has approximately 520,000 distinct CDR3 sequences; more than 15% occur once, and the top ten carry 2.5% to 3.5%. This sample was included in a study of response to subunit inactivated influenza vaccine. Study results and caveats: After each seasonal influenza vaccination, few new T cells are recruited, the authors suggested.

The V gene's germline CDR1 is DFQATT and CDR2 SNEGSKA (reference sequence). This CDR3 comprises 16 residues. V was clipped by 3 bases and J by 3 bases, with 19 bases between them. This rearrangement joins TRBV20-1 to TRBJ2-3, with D tentatively TRBD1 or TRBD2 (7 bases each). Here the sequenced sample was CD4+ T cells sorted from PBMCs, taken around 2 years after vaccination. The TCR sequence derives from a man aged 50 to 69 who received an inactivated influenza vaccine. The CDR3 bases are TGCAGTGCTAGTAAACCGCAGGGGGGAGGGACAGATACGCAGTATTTT. Amino acid sequence: CSASKPQGGGTDTQYF.